The text below deals with one TCR beta chain. Its antigen is currently unknown. The data were taken from a study of cytomegalovirus exposure and HLA in healthy donors. General study results and limits: The availability of immune exposure information extended only to CMV serostatus. TCR sequences were mostly rare, though some public TCRs occurred in many donors. Roughly uniform sequencing depth across donors was assumed, possibly incorrectly.

The CDR3 has 13 residues. Trimming stripped 10 bases from V and 3 bases from J, with 12 bases between. CDR1 is ENHRY and CDR2 is SYGVKD in the germline V gene. The PCR was carried out with 60 Vbeta primers and 13 Jbeta primers. Using immunoSEQ multiplex PCR, the repertoire was profiled, and TCRdb retains in-frame clones only, with some absent. The sample contains a few hundred thousand clones, around 80% of which appear only once. The chain recombines TRBV10-3 with TRBJ1-4; D may be TRBD1 (6 bases). The source material was PBMCs. This sequence originates from a girl aged 2-15 years in good health and CMV-seronegative. The CDR3 loop reads CATLGAANEKLFF. The CDR3 region has the DNA TGTGCCACACTGGGGGCCGCTAATGAAAAACTGTTTTTT.